The present T cell receptor beta chain was sequenced within a study of blood T cell repertoires in COVID-19. Study as a whole: Samples representing acute and convalescent COVID-19 were sourced from the United States, Italy and Spain.

The assay was immunoSEQ multiplex PCR, and TCRdb's table has in-frame clones only and misses some. The sample gives approximately 400,000 clones, 85% to 90% of which show up once; more than 1% is in the top ten. The V and J ends lost 3 bases and 3 bases, in that order; junction bases with no gene match: 2. CDR1 is MNHEY, CDR2 SVGEGT, per germline. The length of the CDR3 is 14 residues. This clone was seen a few times. Participant age was 18 to 89 years, and participants resided in fewer than 25 US areas. Researchers sorted participants into cohorts using their self-reported clinical history. The receptor's source is a woman aged 18 to 35 who had recovered from COVID-19. The chain is built from TRBV6-2 or TRBV6-3 and TRBJ2-1; 7 bases are a match to TRBD1. The sample comprised PBMCs or T cells enriched from blood (not recorded which). CDR3 nucleotides: TGTGCCAGCAGTTATCAGGGGGACTACAATGAGCAGTTCTTC. It yields the protein CASSYQGDYNEQFF.